This TCR beta chain was retrieved from a study of blood T cell repertoires in COVID-19. Turning to the study itself: From T cells, B-cell-depleted T cells, or PBMCs came the material, which was cDNA or gDNA.

The V gene's germline CDR1 is SGHAT and CDR2 FQNNGV. Germline trimming cut 1 base from V and 6 bases from J; bases unmatched to any gene: 10. The CDR3 length is 16 residues. In the original workflow: The authors estimated nucleated cell counts from reference gene primer amplification. Some clones are missing from TCRdb's copy, which holds only in-frame ones; the method was immunoSEQ multiplex PCR. D and trimming were read from the DNA, whereas the V and J calls and clone size are those reported in that table. The sample has some 500,000 clones; about 88% are singletons. The sequenced material came from peripheral blood. The origin of this receptor is a woman aged 45-59 years with COVID-19, enrolled during active disease. This chain joins TRBV11-2 and TRBJ2-7; 9 bases agree with TRBD2. CDR3 coding DNA: TGTGCCAGCAGCTTAGGGGCTAGCGGGGAGGATGGCGAGCAGTACTTC. Its translation: CASSLGASGEDGEQYF.